This TCR beta chain is drawn from a study of blood T cell repertoires in COVID-19. Profiling relied on immunoSEQ multiplex PCR, and the TCRdb table lists in-frame clones only, not all of them. The repertoire holds about 230,000 clones, roughly 90% seen once, with roughly 2.5% in the top ten. The length of the CDR3 is 17 residues. V lost 6 bases and J lost 3, with 22 bases in between. Germline V gene lookup returns CDR1 ENHRY and CDR2 SYGVKD. V usage is TRBV10-3 and J usage is TRBJ2-3; a weak D match, TRBD2 (6 bases). The specimen was peripheral blood. The sequence was obtained from a woman aged 55-75 years with acute or convalescent COVID-19. For the CDR3, the DNA is TGTGCCATCAGGGGGTCGGTTGGGGCGGGGAATACAGATACGCAGTATTTT. It is translated as CAIRGSVGAGNTDTQYF.